This T cell receptor (beta chain) was sequenced during a study of shared T cell receptors in the human thymus. Profiling relied on immunoSEQ multiplex PCR, and the TCRdb table lists in-frame clones only, not all of them. The profile shows hundreds of thousands of clones, 75% to 80% of them singletons. These data were likewise used in another study, on human thymus T cells. That source reports: Finnish infants who were healthy and having corrective surgery for congenital heart defects made up the donors. V and J genes seemed to be used with bias in thymic and blood repertoires. Related research described strongly overlapping thymic repertoires in unrelated people.

This TCR was sampled from a boy under three years old with a congenital heart defect. The sequencing sample was made of thymocytes.

The CDR3 DNA sequence: TGTGCCACCAGCCAACGCCAGTTTAGAAGAGGGACAGCTGGAAACACCATATATTTT. This gives the protein CATSQRQFRRGTAGNTIYF. The chain uses TRBV15 and TRBJ1-3; TRBD1 agrees at 7 bases. Germline V gene data show CDR1 as LNHNV and CDR2 as YYDKDF (reference sequence). Germline trimming cut 5 bases from V and 2 bases from J; bases unmatched to any gene: 18. The CDR3 covers 19 residues.